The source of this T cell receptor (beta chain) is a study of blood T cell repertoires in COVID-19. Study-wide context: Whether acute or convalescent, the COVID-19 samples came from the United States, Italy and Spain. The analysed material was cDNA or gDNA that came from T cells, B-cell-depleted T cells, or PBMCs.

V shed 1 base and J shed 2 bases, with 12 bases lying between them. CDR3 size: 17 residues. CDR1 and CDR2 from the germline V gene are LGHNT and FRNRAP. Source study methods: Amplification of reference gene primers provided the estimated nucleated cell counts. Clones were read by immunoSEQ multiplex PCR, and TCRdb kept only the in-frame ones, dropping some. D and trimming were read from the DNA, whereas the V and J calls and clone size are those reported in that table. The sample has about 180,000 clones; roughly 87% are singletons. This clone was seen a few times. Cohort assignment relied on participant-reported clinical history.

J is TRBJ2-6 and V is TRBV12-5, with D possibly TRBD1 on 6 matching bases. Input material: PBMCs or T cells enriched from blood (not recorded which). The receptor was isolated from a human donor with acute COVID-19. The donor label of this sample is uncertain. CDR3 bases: TGTGCTAGTGGTTTGGCCGGAACAGGGACTGGGGCCAACGTCCTGACTTTC. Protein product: CASGLAGTGTGANVLTF.